This T cell receptor beta chain was sequenced during a study of blood T cell repertoires in COVID-19. Libraries were prepared by immunoSEQ multiplex PCR; TCRdb keeps only in-frame clonotypes and omits some of them. The table has some 100,000 clones, about nine tenths seen once. The sequence derives from a man aged 65 to 79 with acute or convalescent COVID-19. The sample taken for sequencing was peripheral blood.

CDR3 coding DNA: TGCAGCGTTGGGGAAGGGAGCGGCCAGCCCCAGCATTTT. It specifies CSVGEGSGQPQHF. The chain employs TRBV29-1 and TRBJ1-5; D call uncertain. The germline V gene encodes CDR1 SQVTM and CDR2 ANQGSEA. The CDR3 totals 13 residues. V lost 4 bases to trimming and J lost 7 bases, with 14 bases between them.